This T cell receptor beta chain is from a study of regulatory T cells in long-lasting Graves disease. For the study at large: Graves' patients (newly diagnosed) had been on antithyroid drugs under 3 months. Overall study findings and caveats: Researchers reported studying only peripheral blood, not thyroid tissue.

Germline loops: CDR1 MDHEN, CDR2 SYDVKM. J lost 3 bases, V lost 3 bases, and 5 bases had no gene match. This CDR3 is 15 amino acids long. Arm-PCR of CDR3 regions and iRepertoire HTBI primers were the basis on which TCR beta libraries were built. TCRdb re-analysed the multiplex PCR reads in MiXCR, keeping a single row per CDR3 protein. This sample has under 450,000 distinct CDR3 sequences, with around 15% found just once. This clonotype was found a few times. Its antigen is unidentified. Sample time point: newly diagnosed GD, antithyroid drugs for less than 3 months. Extracted PBMC RNA gave rise to the TCR library. Criteria from the American Thyroid Association guidelines were applied to diagnose Graves' disease. The same specimen was also included in a second study, on T cells in Graves' hyperthyroidism and ophthalmopathy. That investigation notes: First-round RT-PCR targeting the TCR CDR3 was performed with the HTBI primer set.

This TCR came from a young woman with Graves disease. The source was peripheral blood mononuclear cells (PBMCs), collected at new diagnosis, from a patient treated with antithyroid drugs. The V call is TRBV28, the J call TRBJ1-5; TRBD1 matches at 7 bases. The CDR3 is CASSFSGGINQPQHF. The CDR3 DNA reads as TGTGCCAGCAGTTTTTCAGGGGGAATCAATCAGCCCCAGCATTTT.